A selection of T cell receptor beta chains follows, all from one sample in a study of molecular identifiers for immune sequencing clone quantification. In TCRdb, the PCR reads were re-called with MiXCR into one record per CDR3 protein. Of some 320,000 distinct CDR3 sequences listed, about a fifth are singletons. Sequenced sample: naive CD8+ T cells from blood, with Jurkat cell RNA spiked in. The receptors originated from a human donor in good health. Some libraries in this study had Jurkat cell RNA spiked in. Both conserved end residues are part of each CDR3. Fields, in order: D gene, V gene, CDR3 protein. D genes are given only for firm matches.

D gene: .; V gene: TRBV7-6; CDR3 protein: CASRPEQRVGAGELFF
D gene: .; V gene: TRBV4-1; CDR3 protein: CASSQDRFNQPQHF
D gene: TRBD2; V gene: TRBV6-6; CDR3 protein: CASSRGRGGLNKNIQYF
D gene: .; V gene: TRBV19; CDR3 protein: CASSMSAGQAYNEQFF
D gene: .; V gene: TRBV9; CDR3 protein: CASSVTGLGSEQYF
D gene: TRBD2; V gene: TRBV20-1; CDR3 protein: CSATTGLAGAVVRETQYF
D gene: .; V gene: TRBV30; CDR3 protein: CAWSEVSGEAFF
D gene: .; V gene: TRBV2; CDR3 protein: CASREGSGGNQPQHF
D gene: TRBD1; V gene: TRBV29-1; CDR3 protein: CSTTGQGVTEAFF
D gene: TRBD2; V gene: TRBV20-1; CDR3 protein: CSARVLLAGGLTDTQYF
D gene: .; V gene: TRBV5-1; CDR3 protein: CASSPGSREVTYEQYF
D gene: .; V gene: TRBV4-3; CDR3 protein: CASSQDRGSGNTIYF
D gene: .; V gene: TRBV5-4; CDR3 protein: CASSLNTGELFF
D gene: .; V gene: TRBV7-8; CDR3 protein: CASSSRILESGTQYF
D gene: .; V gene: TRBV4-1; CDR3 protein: CASSQYTDTQYF
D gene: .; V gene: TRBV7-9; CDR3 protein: CASSSNRFTDSGANVLTF
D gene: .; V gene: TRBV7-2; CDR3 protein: CASSITGTTYNEQFF
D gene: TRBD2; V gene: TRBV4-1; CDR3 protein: CASSQAAGLASSSYNEQSF
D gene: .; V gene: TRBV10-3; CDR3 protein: CAIRPEDRRVETQYF
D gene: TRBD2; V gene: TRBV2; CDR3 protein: CASSEGRTRPLPQYF
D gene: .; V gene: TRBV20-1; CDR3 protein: CSARRQEFYHGYTF
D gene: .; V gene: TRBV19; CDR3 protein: CASSIGQVWDSNQPQHF
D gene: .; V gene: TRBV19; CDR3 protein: CASSMGGGAYNEQFF
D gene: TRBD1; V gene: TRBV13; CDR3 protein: CASSLQTGWNIGELFF
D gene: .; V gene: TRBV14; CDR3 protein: CASSQRGLIGYEQYF
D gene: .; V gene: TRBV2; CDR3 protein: CAISPGPTNTGELFF
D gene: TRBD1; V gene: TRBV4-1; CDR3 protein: CASSQYRTGNTEAFF
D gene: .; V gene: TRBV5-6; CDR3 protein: CASSYQGRGIYEQYF
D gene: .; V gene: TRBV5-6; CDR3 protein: CASSDGTGSLLHF
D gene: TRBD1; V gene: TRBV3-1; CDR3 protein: CASSRTGAASGANVLTF
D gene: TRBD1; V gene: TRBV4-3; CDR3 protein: CASSQERQGAGTEAFF
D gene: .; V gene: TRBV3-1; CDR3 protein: CASSQEDAVGRELFF
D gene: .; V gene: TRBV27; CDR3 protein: CASSFGPQGSTGELFF
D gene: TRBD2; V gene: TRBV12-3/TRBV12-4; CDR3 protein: CASSLRGLAEHTDTQYF